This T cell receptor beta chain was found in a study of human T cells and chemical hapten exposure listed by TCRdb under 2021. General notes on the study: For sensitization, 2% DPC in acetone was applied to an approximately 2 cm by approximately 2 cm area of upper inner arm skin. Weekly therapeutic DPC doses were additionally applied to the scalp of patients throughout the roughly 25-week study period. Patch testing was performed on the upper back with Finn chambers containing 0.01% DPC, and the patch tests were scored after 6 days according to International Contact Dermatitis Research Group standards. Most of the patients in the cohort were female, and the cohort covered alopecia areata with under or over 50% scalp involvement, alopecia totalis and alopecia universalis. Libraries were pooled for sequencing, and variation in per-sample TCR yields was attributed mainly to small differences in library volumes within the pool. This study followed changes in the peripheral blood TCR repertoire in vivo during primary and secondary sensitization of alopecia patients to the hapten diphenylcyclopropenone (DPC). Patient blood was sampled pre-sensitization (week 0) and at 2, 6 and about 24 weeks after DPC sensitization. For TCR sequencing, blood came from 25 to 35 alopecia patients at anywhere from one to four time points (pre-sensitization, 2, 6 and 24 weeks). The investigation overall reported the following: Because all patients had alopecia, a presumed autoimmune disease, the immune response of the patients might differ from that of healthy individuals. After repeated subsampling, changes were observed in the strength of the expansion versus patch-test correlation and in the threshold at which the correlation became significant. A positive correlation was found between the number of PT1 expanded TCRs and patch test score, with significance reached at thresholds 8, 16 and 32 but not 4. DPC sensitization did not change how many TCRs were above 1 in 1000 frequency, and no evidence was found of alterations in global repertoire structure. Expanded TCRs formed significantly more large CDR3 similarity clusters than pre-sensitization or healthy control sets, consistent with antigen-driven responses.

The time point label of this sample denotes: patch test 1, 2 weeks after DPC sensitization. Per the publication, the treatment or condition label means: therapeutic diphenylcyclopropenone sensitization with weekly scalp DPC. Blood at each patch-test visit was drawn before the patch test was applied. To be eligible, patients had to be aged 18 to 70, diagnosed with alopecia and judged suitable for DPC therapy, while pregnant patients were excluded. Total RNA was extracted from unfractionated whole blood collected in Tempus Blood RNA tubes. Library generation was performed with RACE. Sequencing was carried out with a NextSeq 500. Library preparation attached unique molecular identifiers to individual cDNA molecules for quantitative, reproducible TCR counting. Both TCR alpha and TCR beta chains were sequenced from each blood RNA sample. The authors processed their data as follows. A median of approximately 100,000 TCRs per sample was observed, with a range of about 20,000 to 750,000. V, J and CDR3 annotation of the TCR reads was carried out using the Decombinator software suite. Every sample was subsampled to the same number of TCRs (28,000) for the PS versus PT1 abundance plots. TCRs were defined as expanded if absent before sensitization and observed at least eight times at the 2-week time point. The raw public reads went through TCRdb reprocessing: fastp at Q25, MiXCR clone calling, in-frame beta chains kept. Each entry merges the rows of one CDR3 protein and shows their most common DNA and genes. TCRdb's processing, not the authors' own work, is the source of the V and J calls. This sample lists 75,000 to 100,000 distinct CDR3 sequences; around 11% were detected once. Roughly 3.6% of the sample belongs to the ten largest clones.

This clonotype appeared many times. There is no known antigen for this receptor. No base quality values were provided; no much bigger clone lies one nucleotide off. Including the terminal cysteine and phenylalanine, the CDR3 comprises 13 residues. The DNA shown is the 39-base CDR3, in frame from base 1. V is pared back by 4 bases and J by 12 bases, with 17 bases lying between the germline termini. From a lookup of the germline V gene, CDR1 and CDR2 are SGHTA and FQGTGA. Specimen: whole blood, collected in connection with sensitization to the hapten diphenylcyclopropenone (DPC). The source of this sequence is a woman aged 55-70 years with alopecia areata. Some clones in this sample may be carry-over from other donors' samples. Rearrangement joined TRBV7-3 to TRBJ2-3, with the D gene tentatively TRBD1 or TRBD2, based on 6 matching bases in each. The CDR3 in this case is CASSSKGGFFQYF. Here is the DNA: TGTGCCAGCAGCTCAAAGGGGGGTTTTTTCCAGTATTTT.